This entry lists 10 T cell receptor beta chains sequenced from one sample in a study of blood T cell repertoires in COVID-19. Sequencing used immunoSEQ multiplex PCR; TCRdb keeps in-frame clones, though not all of them. The sample shows roughly 200,000 clones, over 75% of them seen only once. Sequenced sample: peripheral blood. Every receptor here comes from an elderly woman with acute or convalescent COVID-19.

The CDR3 sequence is CASRTRLASTEQYF. CDR3 nucleotide sequence: TGTGCCAGTAGAACGAGACTAGCGTCGACCGAGCAGTACTTC. The genes are TRBV19 and TRBJ2-7, with 8 nucleotides matching TRBD2. Germline lookup yields CDR1 LNHDA and CDR2 SQIVND (reference sequence). V gave up 6 bases and J gave up 6 bases; unmatched junction bases: 10. The CDR3 spans 14 residues.

The rearrangement joins TRBV6-1 to TRBJ1-2; 9 bases match TRBD1. V shed 0 bases, J shed 8 bases, and the junction held 4 bases outside the gene matches. Germline V gene data show CDR1 as MNHNS and CDR2 as SASEGT. CDR3 length: 14 amino acids. CDR3 bases: TGTGCCAGCAGTGAAGCCCGGACAGGGGTCGGCTACACCTTC. Translating gives CASSEARTGVGYTF.

This chain joins TRBV5-4 and TRBJ2-1; 8 bases are shared with TRBD1. Trimming at V came to 4 bases and at J to 3 bases, leaving 9 bases not matched to a gene. CDR1 is SGHNT and CDR2 is YYREEE in the germline V gene (reference sequence). The CDR3 consists of 16 residues. CDR3 sequence (DNA): TGTGCCAGCAGCCTGCCGGGGACAGGAGACTACAATGAGCAGTTCTTC. This codes for CASSLPGTGDYNEQFF.

The chain is built from TRBV6-1 and TRBJ2-1; D gene ambiguous. The CDR3 sequence is 16 residues long. Per the germline V gene, CDR1 is MNHNS and CDR2 is SASEGT. The V end lost 0 bases, the J end lost 2 bases, and 11 bases lay between the germline ends. The CDR3 protein is CASSEASSRAYNEQFF. The CDR3 coding sequence is TGTGCCAGCAGTGAAGCGTCGAGTAGAGCCTACAATGAGCAGTTCTTC.

The chain combines TRBV19 with TRBJ1-5; 7 positions agree with TRBD1. This CDR3 has 16 residues. In germline, CDR1 is LNHDA, CDR2 SQIVND (reference sequence). V dropped 6 bases and J dropped 5; count of bases not matched to a gene: 13. CDR3 coding DNA: TGTGCCAGTAGCCCCGGAGGGGGCAGAGGATATCAGCCCCAGCATTTT. Translated, it gives CASSPGGGRGYQPQHF.

As DNA, the CDR3 is TGTGCCAGCAGCCAAGATTTCGGAGACTATGGCTACACCTTC. Its translation: CASSQDFGDYGYTF. The rearrangement links TRBV14 to TRBJ1-2; D uncertain. Per germline, CDR1 SGHDN and CDR2 FVKESK. The CDR3 runs to 14 residues. V lost 0 bases to trimming and J lost 3 bases, with 8 bases between them.

The V gene is TRBV7-6, the J gene TRBJ2-7, with 11 bases lining up with TRBD1. The germline gives CDR1 SGHVS, CDR2 FNYEAQ. V lost 5 bases, J lost 3 bases, and 3 bases stayed unmatched. CDR3 length: 14 amino acids. The CDR3 nucleotides are TGTGCCAGCAGCCCCGGGACAGGGGGCTACGAGCAGTACTTC. This translates into CASSPGTGGYEQYF.

This clone has just one count. This chain links TRBV7-6 with TRBJ1-4, with 7 positions matching TRBD1. V shed 6 bases and J 0 bases; nucleotides not matched to a gene: 7. CDR3 length equals 16 residues. The germline CDR1 and CDR2 sequences are SGHVS and FNYEAQ. In nucleotides, the CDR3 is TGTGCCAGCAGTTCTGACAGGGCCGCAACTAATGAAAAACTGTTTTTT. It yields the protein CASSSDRAATNEKLFF.

The rearrangement joins TRBV4-2 to TRBJ1-2, with a weak D call TRBD1 (5 bases). The CDR3 totals 16 residues. Germline CDR1 and CDR2: LGHNA and YNFKEQ. The ends were cut back, 0 bases at V and 0 bases at J, with 11 bases in the middle. CDR3 DNA sequence: TGTGCCAGCAGCCAAGATCCGGGAGGGGCTAACTATGGCTACACCTTC. It is translated as CASSQDPGGANYGYTF.

This clone came up once. V usage is TRBV24-1 and J usage is TRBJ2-7; 8 bases are a match to TRBD1. The CDR3 totals 16 residues. Looked up from germline, CDR1 is KGHDR and CDR2 is SFDVKD. V dropped 0 bases and J dropped 2; count of bases not matched to a gene: 5. The CDR3 DNA reads as TGTGCCACCAGTGATTTGGGCCCAGGGGGCACCTACGAGCAGTACTTC. Residues: CATSDLGPGGTYEQYF.